This passage covers 24 T cell receptor beta chains from one sample sequenced in a study of T cell repertoires in cytomegalovirus infection. These receptors lack a known antigen. TCRdb reprocessed the reads via MiXCR and lists one record per CDR3 protein. Here the sample spans about 830,000 distinct CDR3 sequences, around a third being singletons. The sequencing used cultured CD8+ T cells from PBMCs, collected from culture after CMV antigen stimulation. The source is a human donor in good health (CMV status not recorded). Some clones in this sample may be carry-over from other donors' samples.

The CDR3 DNA reads TGTGCCAGCAGCCCCGGGACATTAGCTCGAGAGACCCAGTACTTC. As protein: CASSPGTLARETQYF. This chain joins TRBV11-3 and TRBJ2-5, with D possibly being TRBD1 (6 bases). The CDR3 is made up of 15 amino acids. The ends were cut back, 5 bases at V and 4 bases at J, with 17 bases in the middle. The germline V gene encodes CDR1 SGHNT and CDR2 YENEEA.

This clonotype has a count of ten or more. The chain uses TRBV7-9 and TRBJ2-1, with a weak D call TRBD2 (6 bases). This CDR3 has 15 amino acids. Trimming took 1 base from V and 10 from J, leaving 17 bases between them. The germline CDR1 and CDR2 sequences are SEHNR and FQNEAQ (reference sequence). The CDR3: CASSLGLAPIGEQFF. The CDR3 coding sequence is TGTGCCAGCAGCTTAGGGCTAGCGCCTATCGGCGAGCAGTTCTTC.

The chain links TRBV4-1 to TRBJ2-2; 7 bases map to TRBD1. Losses at the gene ends were 3 bases for V and 1 base for J; bases not matched to a gene: 11. The CDR3 covers 18 residues. CDR1 is MGHRA, CDR2 YSYEKL, per germline. CDR3 sequence (DNA): TGCGCCAGCAGCCAGCAAATAACGGGACAGTGGAACACCGGGGAGCTGTTTTTT. It codes for CASSQQITGQWNTGELFF.

V usage is TRBV7-8 and J usage is TRBJ2-5; TRBD2 aligns across 8 bases. The CDR3 runs to 15 residues. Trimming cost V 1 base and J 4 bases; bases outside gene matches: 5. CDR1 and CDR2 (germline): SGHVS, FQNEAQ. CDR3 amino acids: CASSLEGTRGETQYF. Here the CDR3 DNA reads TGTGCCAGCAGCTTAGAAGGGACTAGGGGAGAGACCCAGTACTTC. The full variable domain, its missing parts supplied by reference TRBV7-8 and TRBJ2-5, is GAGVSQSPRYKVAKRGQDVALRCDPISGHVSLFWYQQALGQGPEFLTYFQNEAQLDKSGLPSDRFFAERPEGSVSTLKIQRTQQEDSAVYLCASSLEGTRGETQYFGPGTRLLVL.

The V call is TRBV4-1, the J call TRBJ1-3; perhaps TRBD1 as D (6 bases). CDR3 length: 17 amino acids. The germline CDR1 and CDR2 sequences are MGHRA and YSYEKL. V dropped 2 bases and J dropped 2 bases, with 16 bases sitting between them. The CDR3 region has the DNA TGCGCCAGCAGCCAACTTTGGGCGACAGGAGCTGGAAACACCATATATTTT. It is translated as CASSQLWATGAGNTIYF.

The chain couples TRBV7-9 to TRBJ1-1; tentatively, D is TRBD1 (5 bases). Germline CDR1 and CDR2: SEHNR and FQNEAQ (reference sequence). The CDR3 is made up of 14 amino acids. The V end lost 5 bases, the J end lost 1 base, and 11 bases lay between the germline ends. The CDR3 DNA is TGTGCCAGCAGCAGAGGGGCCCAGAACACTGAAGCTTTCTTT. Its protein is CASSRGAQNTEAFF.

At least ten counts were recorded for this clonotype. The V and J genes are TRBV7-8 and TRBJ1-2; D might be TRBD1 (5 bases). CDR1 and CDR2 from the germline V gene are SGHVS and FQNEAQ. This CDR3 has 14 amino acids. The V end lost 4 bases, the J end lost 2 bases, and 11 bases lay between the germline ends. CDR3 residues: CASSWDRSNYGYTF. In DNA form, the CDR3 reads TGTGCCAGCAGCTGGGACCGATCAAACTATGGCTACACCTTC.

This clonotype occurred a few times. The CDR3 DNA is TGTGCCAGCAGCTTAGGTTTACTAGCGGGGCCCTACAATGAGCAGTTCTTC. This gives the protein CASSLGLLAGPYNEQFF. This chain connects TRBV13 to TRBJ2-1; TRBD2 aligns across 10 bases. Germline assignment: CDR1 PRHDT and CDR2 FYEKMQ (reference sequence). V lost 0 bases, J lost 2 bases, and 4 bases stayed unmatched. The CDR3 has 17 amino acids.

The chain is built from TRBV27 and TRBJ2-5, with D possibly matching TRBD1 (5 bases). Germline V gives CDR1 MNHEY, CDR2 SMNVEV (reference sequence). Trimming stripped 6 bases from V and 3 bases from J, with 17 bases between. This CDR3 contains 15 residues. In nucleotides, the CDR3 is TGTGCCAGCAGGGCGTCCGGACAAGACGAAGAGACCCAGTACTTC. Amino acids: CASRASGQDEETQYF.

The J gene is TRBJ2-1, the V gene TRBV19, with 9 bases lining up with TRBD1. Germline V gene data show CDR1 as LNHDA and CDR2 as SQIVND (reference sequence). The V segment lost 0 bases and the J segment 4 bases; nucleotides outside the gene matches: 7. The CDR3 contains 17 residues. This chain's CDR3 is CASSIDTGTGTYNEQFF. The DNA of the CDR3 is TGTGCCAGTAGTATAGACACCGGGACAGGGACATACAATGAGCAGTTCTTC.

This chain joins TRBV6-6 and TRBJ2-7; perhaps TRBD2 as D (7 bases). This CDR3 is 18 amino acids long. V shed 2 bases and J shed 5 bases, with 25 bases lying between them. Germline values: CDR1 MNHNY, CDR2 SVGAGI (reference sequence). The CDR3 DNA reads TGTGCCAGCAGTTACAGAGCCGGTAGTACAGGGCGGGAGAACGAGCAGTACTTC. Protein product: CASSYRAGSTGRENEQYF.

The J gene is TRBJ1-4, the V gene TRBV19, with a possible D match to TRBD1 (6 bases). Germline lookup yields CDR1 LNHDA and CDR2 SQIVND (reference sequence). The CDR3 contains 13 residues. The V gene lost 5 bases and the J gene lost 16 bases, with 20 bases spanning the gap. For the CDR3, the DNA is TGTGCCAGTAGTCAAACCACAGGGCCAGCCCCGTTTTTT. Amino acids: CASSQTTGPAPFF.

This clonotype was counted a few times. The chain joins TRBV12-3 or TRBV12-4 to TRBJ2-7, with D tentatively TRBD1 (5 bases). V lost 6 bases and J 2 bases, leaving 11 bases between the germline ends. CDR3 size: 13 residues. The CDR3, as DNA: TGTGCCAGCAGCAAGACAGCAACCTACGAGCAGTACGTC. This sequence encodes CASSKTATYEQYV.

This chain uses TRBV7-6 with TRBJ2-7; D possibly corresponds to TRBD2 (5 bases). The germline gives CDR1 SGHVS, CDR2 FNYEAQ. Trimming took 0 bases from V and 0 from J, leaving 12 bases between them. The CDR3 runs 16 residues. The CDR3 nucleotides are TGTGCCAGCAGCTTAGCGCGGTGGGAGAGCTCCTACGAGCAGTACTTC. Translation: CASSLARWESSYEQYF.

This clonotype was counted a few times. The rearrangement joins TRBV12-5 to TRBJ2-2; D is undetermined. V was clipped by 6 bases and J by 7 bases, with 12 bases between them. Germline V gives CDR1 LGHNT, CDR2 FRNRAP. This CDR3 contains 13 residues. The DNA for the CDR3 is TGTGCTAGTGGAGACCCGGTGGTCGGGGAGCTGTTTTTT. Its protein is CASGDPVVGELFF.

The chain couples TRBV6-2 or TRBV6-3 to TRBJ1-5; D is perhaps TRBD1 (6 bases). The CDR3 totals 16 residues. Germline CDR1 reads MNHEY; CDR2 reads SVGEGT. V lost 3 bases, J lost 5 bases, and 17 bases lay in between. The CDR3, as DNA: TGTGCCAGCAGTTATCGCTACACTTACAGGGATCAGCCCCAGCATTTT. Its protein product is CASSYRYTYRDQPQHF.

This chain joins TRBV27 and TRBJ2-5; maybe TRBD2 (6 bases). The germline gives CDR1 MNHEY, CDR2 SMNVEV (reference sequence). The CDR3 runs to 13 residues. V was clipped by 3 bases and J by 9 bases, with 14 bases between them. As DNA, the CDR3 is TGTGCCAGCAGTTTTGGGGGGTCCGGGGCCCAGTACTTC. Its protein is CASSFGGSGAQYF.

This clonotype was recorded a few times. The rearrangement links TRBV10-2 to TRBJ1-2; 10 bases line up with TRBD1. The CDR3 runs 16 residues. Germline V gene lookup returns CDR1 WSHSY and CDR2 SAAADI. V was clipped by 4 bases and J by 2 bases; unmatched bases: 7. The DNA for the CDR3 is TGCGCCAGCAGTGGGAGCGGGACAGGGGTGAACTATGGCTACACCTTC. Its translation: CASSGSGTGVNYGYTF.

Concerning this clonotype: This may be a read error, as it is one base from a much larger clone. This sequence joins TRBV7-2 and TRBJ1-1; 9 nucleotides line up with TRBD1. The CDR3 runs 15 residues. Germline V gene sequence: CDR1 SGHTA, CDR2 FQGNSA. CDR3 residues: CVSSLGQGLNTEAFF. CDR3 bases: TGTGTCAGCAGCTTGGGACAGGGCCTGAACACTGAAGCTTTCTTT.

This clonotype was observed a handful of times. The chain employs TRBV14 and TRBJ2-2; weak D call: TRBD2 (5 bases). The germline V and J ends were trimmed by 1 base and 2 bases, with 17 bases remaining between them. The CDR3 has 18 residues. CDR1 is SGHDN and CDR2 is FVKESK in the germline V gene. CDR3 DNA: TGTGCCAGCAGCCAAGGTCCGGGGTTGCGGCTTAACACCGGGGAGCTGTTTTTT. Translated, it gives CASSQGPGLRLNTGELFF.

The chain couples TRBV27 to TRBJ2-7; 9 bases align to TRBD2. The V gene's germline CDR1 is MNHEY and CDR2 SMNVEV (reference sequence). The CDR3 loop spans 14 amino acids. After removal of 4 bases from V and 3 bases from J, the junction contained 4 bases not matched to a gene. Here the CDR3 reads CASSSIAGDYEQYV. The CDR3 region has the DNA TGTGCCAGCAGTTCCATAGCGGGGGACTACGAGCAGTACGTC.

In its sample, this clonotype was seen a few times. This sequence joins TRBV5-1 and TRBJ2-7; TRBD2 might be the D (5 bases). CDR3 length equals 15 residues. V lost 7 bases to trimming and J lost 4 bases, with 21 bases between them. CDR1 and CDR2 (germline): SGHRS, YFSETQ. In DNA form, the CDR3 reads TGCGCCAGCGAGGGAACTTCGACTAACGGATACGAGCAGTACTTC. This gives the protein CASEGTSTNGYEQYF.

This clonotype occurred a few times. This chain uses TRBV5-1 with TRBJ1-1; TRBD1 matches at 8 bases. This CDR3 comprises 16 residues. Looked up from germline, CDR1 is SGHRS and CDR2 is YFSETQ. V shed 4 bases and J 3 bases; nucleotides not matched to a gene: 11. CDR3 residues: CASSRTGLGKDTEAFF. The CDR3, as DNA: TGCGCCAGCAGCCGGACAGGGCTGGGGAAAGACACTGAAGCTTTCTTT. The variable domain in full, completed from reference TRBV5-1 and TRBJ1-1, reads KAGVTQTPRYLIKTRGQQVTLSCSPISGHRSVSWYQQTPGQGLQFLFEYFSETQRNKGNFPGRFSGRQFSNSRSEMNVSTLELGDSALYLCASSRTGLGKDTEAFFGQGTRLTVV.

This chain uses TRBV19 with TRBJ1-1; D is unresolved. This CDR3 spans 19 amino acids. Trimming cost V 4 bases and J 4 bases, with 28 bases left between them. CDR1 and CDR2 from the germline V gene are LNHDA and SQIVND (reference sequence). The CDR3 DNA follows: TGTGCCAGTAGTAGTGGCAGTGAGGTTTTACTACCCTGGGGCACTGAAGCTTTCTTT. Translation gives CASSSGSEVLLPWGTEAFF.